Sequencing of this T cell receptor (beta chain) was carried out in a study of T cells in Graves' hyperthyroidism and ophthalmopathy. Amplification of TCR beta CDR3 regions used RNA as the template. RT-PCR in the first round (using the HTBI primer set) targeted the TCR CDR3. TCRdb called the multiplex PCR reads again in MiXCR, with one record for every CDR3 protein. The sample yields under 450,000 distinct CDR3 sequences, approximately 14% seen once. Trimming took 6 bases from V and 1 from J; bases not matched to a gene: 3. Germline loops: CDR1 MNHNS, CDR2 SASEGT. The CDR3 totals 14 residues. This clonotype was recorded at least ten times.

Sequencing was carried out using blood. The chain employs TRBV6-1 and TRBJ1-1; 9 bases match TRBD1. This receptor was obtained from a woman under 30 with Graves' hyperthyroidism. CDR3 protein: CASRTGQGNTEAFF. The CDR3 DNA reads TGTGCCAGCAGAACGGGACAGGGGAACACTGAAGCTTTCTTT.